The source of this T cell receptor (beta chain) is a study of neoadjuvant anti-PD-1 for oral cavity cancer (TCRdb year 2021). Regarding the study in general: Before undergoing curative-intent surgical resection, most patients got three to four biweekly nivolumab doses at 3 mg/kg. Patients without progression received a fourth nivolumab dose around day 43 and underwent definitive surgical resection on days 50-56. Responders were defined as patients with complete response, partial response or stable disease by RECIST 1.1; non-responders were defined as patients with progression. The parent correlative cohort had 12 to 13 patients and a response rate of 33%. Overall study outcomes, separate from this receptor: Higher pretreatment blood Treg/Th17 ratios correlated with both higher pretreatment blood TCRbeta clonality and lower post-treatment tumor TCRbeta clonality. Within PBMCs, T cell clonality (Gini index) was significantly higher in non-responders than responders after neoadjuvant nivolumab. Only a few patients per response group were included in the TCR analyses, and the authors called for validation in larger cohorts.

What the time point label conveys for this sample: after neoadjuvant nivolumab, at surgical resection. Patients had been newly diagnosed with stage II-IVA oral cavity squamous cell carcinoma, and no prior systemic or radiation treatment had been given to the patients. The cohort was made up of patients with locally advanced, HPV-negative oral cavity squamous cell carcinoma. Peripheral blood mononuclear cells were analyzed directly and were not maintained or expanded in culture. Samples came from a longitudinal correlative study of a single-arm phase II trial of neoadjuvant nivolumab in oral cavity squamous cell carcinoma. Subject-matched pre- and post-treatment PBMCs and tumors from three responders and three non-responders underwent genomic DNA-based TCRbeta sequencing. Peripheral blood mononuclear cells were collected once before nivolumab treatment and again after treatment, at the time of surgery. Genomic DNA was isolated from PBMCs using the Maxwell RSC DNA from Cells kit.

Notes on this clone: There is no known antigen for this receptor. No qualities accompany the bases; no much larger clone lies one base away.

For deep sequencing, each PBMC sample was run in six replicates, with libraries mostly built from 400 to 500 ng of input genomic DNA. The immunoSEQ hsTCRbeta kit was used to prepare TCRbeta libraries according to the manufacturer's instructions. The completed libraries were mixed into a single pool at 3 nM, then sequenced with an Illumina NovaSeq 6000 S4 flow cell. Under the source paper's analysis protocol: The immunoSEQ Analyzer was used for raw data preprocessing and quality control. The analysis was limited to productive rearrangements, and each clonotype was defined by a unique CDR3 amino acid sequence. Using the R package tcR, the researchers computed the Gini-Simpson index as their estimate of repertoire clonality. Student's t test was used to compare Gini indices, while Pearson correlation assessed associations with tumor size change. TCRdb took over this immuneACCESS table, retaining in-frame rearrangements with V and J assigned. Such tables are incomplete; in checked studies, under half of the missing clones stem from an unresolved V gene, and the remainder is unexplained. V and J calls plus clone size are reproduced from that table; the DNA served to infer D and trimming. The sample yields approximately 13,000 clones; just under 75% were counted once. The leading ten clones occupy approximately 2.9% of the sample.

CDR1 MDHEN and CDR2 SYDVKM were looked up in the germline V gene. Cut back by 2 bases and 7 bases, the V and J ends lie 11 bases apart. Inclusive of the bounding cysteine and phenylalanine, the CDR3 is 14 residues long. The retained sequence is limited to the CDR3, 42 bases, with the frame set at the first base. The V gene is TRBV28 and the J gene is TRBJ1-4; the D gene lacks a confident call. The material sequenced was PBMCs, taken after nivolumab (anti-PD-1) treatment. The receptor's source is a person aged 40 to 85 with oral cavity squamous cell carcinoma. This receptor carries the CDR3 CASSLQTEGEKLFF. The DNA reads as follows: TGTGCCAGCAGTTTACAGACCGAAGGTGAAAAACTGTTTTTT.